The 14 T cell receptor beta chains reported below all come from one sample, sequenced in a study of OX40 agonist ivuxolimab in advanced cancers. The repertoire was sequenced with immunoSEQ multiplex PCR; TCRdb's copy has only in-frame clones and lacks some. Among under 100,000 clones listed, about nine tenths were seen once. The source material was CD4+ or CD8+ T cells sorted from blood, sampled in a trial of the OX40 agonist ivuxolimab. These receptors came from an adult with an advanced solid tumor such as melanoma, head and neck, liver or kidney cancer.

The chain employs TRBV4-1 and TRBJ1-1; 7 nucleotides agree with TRBD1. V gave up 4 bases and J gave up 3 bases; unmatched junction bases: 5. The CDR3 totals 14 residues. Germline V gives CDR1 MGHRA, CDR2 YSYEKL. In nucleotides, the CDR3 is TGCGCCAGCAGCCGCGTGCAGGGGGACACTGAAGCTTTCTTT. Translated: CASSRVQGDTEAFF.

This clone was detected only once. V gene TRBV6-6 combines with J gene TRBJ1-4, with D possibly TRBD1 on 6 matching bases. The CDR3 totals 16 residues. The ends were cut back, 0 bases at V and 2 bases at J, with 10 bases in the middle. Germline lookup yields CDR1 MNHNY and CDR2 SVGAGI (reference sequence). CDR3 protein: CASSYSQGETNEKLFF. The CDR3 DNA sequence: TGTGCCAGCAGTTACTCACAGGGAGAGACTAATGAAAAACTGTTTTTT.

The chain couples TRBV27 to TRBJ2-7; TRBD2 aligns across 9 bases. CDR3 length: 16 amino acids. With V trimmed by 5 bases and J by 2 bases, 10 bases remained unmatched. Germline lookup yields CDR1 MNHEY and CDR2 SMNVEV (reference sequence). This chain's CDR3 is CASSPSSGGRTYEQYF. CDR3 nucleotide sequence: TGTGCCAGCAGTCCGAGTAGCGGGGGACGGACCTACGAGCAGTACTTC.

This clone has only one observation. The chain couples TRBV2 to TRBJ2-7; TRBD1 matches at 8 bases. J gave up 6 bases and V 7 bases, and 14 bases lay outside the gene matches. Germline values: CDR1 SNHLY, CDR2 FYNNEI. CDR3 length: 15 amino acids. The CDR3: CASMGPGQGIVEQYF. Here the CDR3 DNA reads TGTGCCAGCATGGGACCAGGACAGGGCATAGTCGAGCAGTACTTC.

The chain uses TRBV7-3 and TRBJ2-3; TRBD2 agrees at 10 bases. The CDR3 spans 18 residues. V was clipped by 6 bases and J by 2 bases; unmatched bases: 14. CDR1 SGHTA and CDR2 FQGTGA come from the germline V gene. CDR3 DNA: TGTGCCAGCAGGACTTCCGGGACTAGCGAGATTCACACAGATACGCAGTATTTT. This codes for CASRTSGTSEIHTDTQYF.

The V and J genes are TRBV6-5 and TRBJ2-1; 9 bases fit TRBD2. From germline, CDR1 is MNHEY and CDR2 SVGAGI. The CDR3 is 13 amino acids. Unmatched junction bases numbered 8, after V lost 7 bases and J lost 10 bases. CDR3 coding DNA: TGTGCCAGCATTACAGCGGGGGGCCGCGAGCAGTTCTTC. It codes for CASITAGGREQFF.

This chain links TRBV19 with TRBJ1-2; D call uncertain. Germline V gives CDR1 LNHDA, CDR2 SQIVND (reference sequence). CDR3 size: 12 residues. The V and J ends lost 5 bases and 5 bases respectively, with 9 bases between them. The CDR3 protein is CASSVFGYGYTF. The DNA for the CDR3 is TGTGCCAGTAGTGTTTTTGGGTATGGCTACACCTTC.

The chain is built from TRBV29-1 and TRBJ2-7, with 9 nucleotides matching TRBD2. V trimming: 3 bases; J trimming: 11 bases; junction bases outside the gene matches: 2. This CDR3 region has 10 residues. Germline CDR1 is SQVTM and CDR2 is ANQGSEA. This CDR3 is CSVERGGKYF. The DNA of the CDR3 is TGCAGCGTTGAGCGGGGGGGGAAGTACTTC.

This clone was found once. The V and J genes are TRBV11-2 and TRBJ1-2; D gene unclear. Trimming stripped 1 base from V and 1 base from J, with 13 bases between. CDR1 and CDR2 from the germline V gene are SGHAT and FQNNGV. The CDR3 contains 16 residues. The CDR3 DNA is TGTGCCAGCAGCTTAGGAAATTCCGGGGATAACTATGGCTACACCTTC. Protein sequence: CASSLGNSGDNYGYTF. Full variable domain (remainder filled in from reference TRBV11-2 and TRBJ1-2): EAGVAQSPRYKIIEKRQSVAFWCNPISGHATLYWYQQILGQGPKLLIQFQNNGVVDDSQLPKDRFSAERLKGVDSTLKIQPAKLEDSAVYLCASSLGNSGDNYGYTFGSGTRLTVV.

The rearrangement uses TRBV5-1 and TRBJ2-7; a possible D gene is TRBD1 (5 bases). CDR1 is SGHRS and CDR2 is YFSETQ in the germline V gene. Trimming removed 5 bases at V and 2 bases at J, with 8 bases between. The CDR3 length is 12 residues. CDR3 in DNA: TGCGCCAGCAGTCCGACAGCCTACGAGCAGTACTTC. It yields the protein CASSPTAYEQYF. The variable domain in full, completed from reference TRBV5-1 and TRBJ2-7, reads KAGVTQTPRYLIKTRGQQVTLSCSPISGHRSVSWYQQTPGQGLQFLFEYFSETQRNKGNFPGRFSGRQFSNSRSEMNVSTLELGDSALYLCASSPTAYEQYFGPGTRLTVT.

This rearrangement joins TRBV7-9 to TRBJ1-2; 11 bases line up with TRBD1. This CDR3 contains 14 residues. Germline CDR1 reads SEHNR; CDR2 reads FQNEAQ (reference sequence). J lost 7 bases, V lost 5 bases, and 6 bases had no gene match. In DNA form, the CDR3 reads TGTGCCAGCAGCCCCGGGACAGGGGGGATTGGCTACACCTTC. It yields the protein CASSPGTGGIGYTF.

V is TRBV5-3 and J is TRBJ2-7; no clear D gene. TRBV5-3 belongs to the ORF category, with a function that is uncertain. This CDR3 region has 14 residues. Trimming removed 0 bases at V and 2 bases at J, with 9 bases between. The CDR3 here is CARSLAYRPYEQYF. DNA for the CDR3: TGTGCCAGAAGCTTGGCTTACAGACCCTACGAGCAGTACTTC.

This sequence joins TRBV2 and TRBJ1-2; D not resolved. Deletions cut 3 bases from V and 7 bases from J, with 15 bases between. The CDR3 runs to 14 residues. Germline V CDR1 and CDR2: SNHLY, FYNNEI. The CDR3 here is CASSDTAVQSGYTF. CDR3 coding DNA: TGTGCCAGCAGTGATACGGCAGTCCAGAGTGGCTACACCTTC. Full variable domain (rest looked up from reference TRBV2 and TRBJ1-2): EPEVTQTPSHQVTQMGQEVILRCVPISNHLYFYWYRQILGQKVEFLVSFYNNEISEKSEIFDDQFSVERPDGSNFTLKIRSTKLEDSAMYFCASSDTAVQSGYTFGSGTRLTVV.

About this clone: Other DNA sequences in this specimen translate into the identical CDR3. The V call is TRBV7-3, the J call TRBJ2-3, with TRBD2 identical over 12 bases. Unmatched junction bases numbered 2, after V lost 5 bases and J lost 2 bases. The germline CDR1 and CDR2 sequences are SGHTA and FQGTGA. The CDR3 is made up of 15 amino acids. The CDR3 loop reads CASSPSGGATDTQYF. CDR3 DNA sequence: TGTGCCAGCAGCCCTAGCGGGGGGGCCACAGATACGCAGTATTTT.